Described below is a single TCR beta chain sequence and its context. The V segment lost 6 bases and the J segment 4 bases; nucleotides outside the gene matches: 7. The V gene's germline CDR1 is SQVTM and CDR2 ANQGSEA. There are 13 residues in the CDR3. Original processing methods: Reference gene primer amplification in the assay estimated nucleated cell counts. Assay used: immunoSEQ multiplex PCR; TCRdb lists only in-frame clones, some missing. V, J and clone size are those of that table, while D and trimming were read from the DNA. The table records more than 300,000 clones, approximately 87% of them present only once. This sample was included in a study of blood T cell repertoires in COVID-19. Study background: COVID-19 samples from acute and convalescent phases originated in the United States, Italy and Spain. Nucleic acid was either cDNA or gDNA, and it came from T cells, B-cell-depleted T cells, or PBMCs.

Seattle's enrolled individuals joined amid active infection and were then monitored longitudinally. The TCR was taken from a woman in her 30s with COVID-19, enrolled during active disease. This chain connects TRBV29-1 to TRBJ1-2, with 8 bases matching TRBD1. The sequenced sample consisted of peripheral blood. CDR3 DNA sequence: TGCAGCGTCATTACAGGGGGGGCCTATGGCTACACCTTC. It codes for CSVITGGAYGYTF. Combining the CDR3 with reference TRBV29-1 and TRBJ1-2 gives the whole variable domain SAVISQKPSRDICQRGTSLTIQCQVDSQVTMMFWYRQQPGQSLTLIATANQGSEATYESGFVIDKFPISRPNLTFSTLTVSNMSPEDSSIYLCSVITGGAYGYTFGSGTRLTVV.